The T cell receptor (beta chain) under discussion was sequenced for a study of blood T cell repertoires in COVID-19. Study-level background: Spain, Italy and the United States supplied samples that represented acute and convalescent COVID-19.

Recruitment covered about two dozen US areas and drew participants whose ages spanned roughly 18 to 100 years. Measured with immunoSEQ multiplex PCR; TCRdb has only the in-frame clones, and not every one. The sample shows roughly 200,000 clones, around 82% of them seen only once. The CDR3 is made up of 16 amino acids. J lost 3 bases, V lost 2 bases, and 8 bases had no gene match. Germline-derived CDR1 and CDR2 are MNHEY and SMNVEV (reference sequence). Sequenced material: PBMCs or T cells enriched from blood (not recorded which). This chain connects TRBV27 to TRBJ1-2; 8 bases are a match to TRBD1. This clonotype originated in a man aged 40-49 years who had recovered from COVID-19. CDR3 region: CASSLIGRGRHYGYTF. As DNA, the CDR3 is TGTGCCAGCAGTTTAATTGGCAGGGGGCGTCACTATGGCTACACCTTC.